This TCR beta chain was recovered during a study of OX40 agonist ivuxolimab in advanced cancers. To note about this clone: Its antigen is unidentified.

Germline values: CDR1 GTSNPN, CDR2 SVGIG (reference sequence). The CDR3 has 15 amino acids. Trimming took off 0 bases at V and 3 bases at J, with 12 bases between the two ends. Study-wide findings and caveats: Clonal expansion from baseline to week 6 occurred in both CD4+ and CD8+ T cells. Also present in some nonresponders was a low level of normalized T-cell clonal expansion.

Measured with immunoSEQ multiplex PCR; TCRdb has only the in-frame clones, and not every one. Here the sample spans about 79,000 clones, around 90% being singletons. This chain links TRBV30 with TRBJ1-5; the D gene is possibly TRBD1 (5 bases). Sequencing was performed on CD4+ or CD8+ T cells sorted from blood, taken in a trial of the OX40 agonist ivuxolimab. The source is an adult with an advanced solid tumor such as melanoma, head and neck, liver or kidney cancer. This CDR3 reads CAWSVGTTTNQPQHF. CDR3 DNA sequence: TGTGCCTGGAGTGTGGGGACGACCACCAATCAGCCCCAGCATTTT.